The present TCR beta chain was sequenced within a study of blood T cell repertoires in COVID-19. On the study more broadly: The United States, Italy and Spain were the sources of the acute and convalescent COVID-19 samples.

The trim removed 2 bases at V and 4 bases at J, leaving 5 bases unmatched. This CDR3 has 14 residues. The germline V gene has CDR1 SGHKS and CDR2 YYEKEE (reference sequence). Original analysis: Counts of nucleated cells, estimated from reference gene primer amplification, were obtained. Some clones are missing from TCRdb's copy, which holds only in-frame ones; the method was immunoSEQ multiplex PCR. From that table come the V and J calls and clone size; the DNA was used to work out D and trimming. The table has some 300,000 clones, under 90% seen once. One Seattle source followed patients from active infection through their disease course. The table lists this clone with a few counts.

The source of this sequence is a woman in her twenties or thirties with COVID-19, enrolled during active disease. The rearrangement links TRBV5-5 to TRBJ1-2; 7 bases match TRBD1. Sequencing was done on a sample of peripheral blood. CDR3 sequence: CASSLTGVGYGYTF. The CDR3 DNA is TGTGCCAGCAGCTTAACAGGGGTGGGCTATGGCTACACCTTC.